A selection of T cell receptor beta chains follows, all from one sample in a study of cytomegalovirus exposure and HLA in healthy donors. The method was immunoSEQ multiplex PCR; TCRdb's version includes in-frame clones alone and lacks a portion of them. This sample's table reports some 70,000 clones. Sequencing was carried out using PBMCs. These receptors were collected from a man in his forties in good health and CMV-seronegative. The CDR3 runs from the conserved cysteine through the conserved F or W.

v_gene	j_gene	CDR3aa
TRBV10-3	TRBJ2-7	CAIMRGQGAREQYF
TRBV6-5	TRBJ2-2	CASTSRAGELFF
TRBV5-1	TRBJ2-3	CASSFVSGTGGTDTQYF
TRBV7-2	TRBJ2-6	CASSRTGPGANVLTF
TRBV15	TRBJ2-7	CATSRIAGVTHEQYF
TRBV6-1	TRBJ2-3	CAARAGGGDTQYF
TRBV2	TRBJ1-2	CASSVRSYGYTF
TRBV27	TRBJ2-7	CASSNRLAASYEQYF
TRBV7-9	TRBJ2-7	CASSQEGAAEQYF
TRBV6-1	TRBJ1-5	CASSDRVQPQHF
TRBV6-6	TRBJ2-7	CASSYSRQSYEQYF
TRBV7-2	TRBJ2-7	CASSLGGGSGYEQYF
TRBV5-4	TRBJ1-5	CASSFRRDRGHQPQHF
TRBV5-5	TRBJ2-6	CASSLVAGMSGANVLTF
TRBV5-1	TRBJ2-2	CASSLVTGGTGELFF
TRBV4-3	TRBJ2-7	CASSQDSSSYEQYF
TRBV28	TRBJ2-3	CASSSQGTDTQYF
TRBV7-9	TRBJ1-3	CASSSRESGNTIYF
TRBV30	TRBJ1-5	CAWSLGEPGQPQHF
TRBV7-6	TRBJ2-1	CASSLSGVLLGQFF
TRBV2	TRBJ1-1	CASSVELRGSSEAFF
TRBV6-1	TRBJ1-5	CASRDTHNQPQHF
TRBV7-2	TRBJ1-5	CASNWDGGQPQHF
TRBV18	TRBJ2-3	CASSPPGQGSTDTQYF
TRBV6-5	TRBJ1-2	CASRGQGTFNYGYTF
TRBV25-1	TRBJ1-5	CASSETGYNQPQHF
TRBV29-1	TRBJ2-2	CSGKAGAPNTGELFF
TRBV15	TRBJ2-5	CATSRGDSEAQETQYF
TRBV6-1	TRBJ2-7	CASSDISMNEQYF
TRBV30	TRBJ1-5	CAWSWTHSNQPQHF
TRBV18	TRBJ1-4	CASSPPSGGANEKLFF
TRBV5-4	TRBJ2-2	CASSVELLISNTGELFF
TRBV28	TRBJ2-5	CASSMGHLSETQYF
TRBV15	TRBJ1-1	CATSRGGQGEAFF
TRBV5-4	TRBJ2-1	CASSLADNEQFF
TRBV10-3	TRBJ1-2	CAITPGVNYDYTF
TRBV11-2	TRBJ2-3	CASSSGRYTQYF
TRBV28	TRBJ2-2	CASRKQGTYTGELFF
TRBV7-9	TRBJ1-1	CASNQDSLEAFF
TRBV30	TRBJ1-5	CAWSVSNQPQHF
TRBV7-6	TRBJ2-7	CASSLAKDRFYEQYF
TRBV2	TRBJ2-7	CASTRTGAYEQYF
TRBV5-1	TRBJ1-5	CASSLAGGRSQPQHF
TRBV7-2	TRBJ2-1	CASSPWTGENEQFF
TRBV11-2	TRBJ1-1	CASSLDRLNAPEAFF
TRBV11-2	TRBJ2-1	CASSRRGGAEGNEQFF
TRBV9	TRBJ1-1	CASSVDPFWNTEAFF
TRBV5-1	TRBJ2-1	CASSLGLGTYNEQFF